These 21 T cell receptor beta chains were all obtained from the same sample, sequenced in a study of blood T cells in healthy people across ages. Combining a sample-barcoded 5' primer with a J-beta primer mix, a second PCR ran for roughly 7 to 11 cycles. TCRdb passed the 5' RACE reads through MiXCR, listing each CDR3 protein once. In the table there are roughly 1,300,000 distinct CDR3 sequences, 59% of which are singletons. Sequenced: blood. The receptors here all came from a man younger than 35 in good health.

The V call is TRBV7-2, the J call TRBJ2-4, with 9 bases that match TRBD2. The J call is in doubt because the DNA end fits TRBJ2-7 better. The germline V gene encodes CDR1 SGHTA and CDR2 FQGNSA. The CDR3 totals 14 residues. This CDR3 reads CASSPSGNEFEQYF. In DNA form, the CDR3 reads TGTGCCAGCAGCCCTAGCGGGAATGAATTCGAGCAGTACTTC.

There are a few counts of this clonotype. This sequence joins TRBV6-5 and TRBJ2-3; D unclear. The CDR3 extends over 12 amino acids. Trimming took 8 bases from V and 4 from J, leaving 10 bases between them. Germline CDR1 and CDR2: MNHEY and SVGAGI. CDR3 region: CASGIGPDTQYF. Here the CDR3 DNA reads TGTGCCAGCGGGATCGGCCCAGATACGCAGTATTTT.

This clonotype appeared once. The CDR3, as DNA: TGTGCCAGCAGCCCCCTAGAGATAAGCCTCTTAGCATCTGGGGCCAACGTCCTGACTTTC. It yields the protein CASSPLEISLLASGANVLTF. The chain has TRBV7-2 and TRBJ2-6; D remains unclear. This CDR3 contains 20 residues. The ends were cut back, 5 bases at V and 1 base at J, with 24 bases in the middle. Germline V gives CDR1 SGHTA, CDR2 FQGNSA.

V gene TRBV6-1 combines with J gene TRBJ2-1; TRBD1 aligns across 9 bases. The CDR3 runs 20 residues. Trimming at V came to 6 bases and at J to 5 bases, leaving 23 bases not matched to a gene. Per germline, CDR1 MNHNS and CDR2 SASEGT. The CDR3 is CASRTTRGQGTLAGHNEQFF. The CDR3 DNA reads TGTGCCAGCAGAACAACTCGAGGACAGGGGACATTAGCGGGCCACAATGAGCAGTTCTTC.

V usage is TRBV27 and J usage is TRBJ2-1; D call uncertain. This CDR3 has 13 amino acids. The V gene's germline CDR1 is MNHEY and CDR2 SMNVEV (reference sequence). V was clipped by 0 bases and J by 6 bases, with 6 bases between them. CDR3 sequence reads: CASSLSALNEQFF. The DNA for the CDR3 is TGTGCCAGCAGTTTATCGGCGCTCAATGAGCAGTTCTTC.

The V and J genes are TRBV5-1 and TRBJ2-5, with D possibly TRBD1 on 6 matching bases. Germline V gives CDR1 SGHRS, CDR2 YFSETQ. V shed 1 base and J shed 5 bases, with 12 bases lying between them. There are 14 residues in the CDR3. CDR3 in amino acids: CASSLIQGRETQYF. In DNA, the CDR3 is TGCGCCAGCAGCTTGATACAGGGCCGGGAGACCCAGTACTTC.

V is TRBV28 and J is TRBJ2-5; D possibly corresponds to TRBD2 (7 bases). Germline values: CDR1 MDHEN, CDR2 SYDVKM. This CDR3 has 15 amino acids. V lost 5 bases, J lost 1 base, and 14 bases lay in between. The DNA for the CDR3 is TGTGCCAGCAGTCCTGGGGGGGCCCCCCAAGAGACCCAGTACTTC. Amino acids: CASSPGGAPQETQYF. Full variable domain (outside the CDR3, taken from reference TRBV28 and TRBJ2-5): DVKVTQSSRYLVKRTGEKVFLECVQDMDHENMFWYRQDPGLGLRLIYFSYDVKMKEKGDIPEGYSVSREKKERFSLILESASTNQTSMYLCASSPGGAPQETQYFGPGTRLLVL.

The rearrangement joins TRBV20-1 to TRBJ2-1; possibly TRBD1 or TRBD2 for D (6 bases each). Trimming took 1 base from V and 8 from J, leaving 12 bases between them. The CDR3 length is 13 residues. The V gene's germline CDR1 is DFQATT and CDR2 SNEGSKA (reference sequence). In DNA form, the CDR3 reads TGCAGTGCTAGAGTATGGGGGGCAGATGAGCAGTTCTTC. Protein sequence: CSARVWGADEQFF.

The rearrangement joins TRBV10-2 to TRBJ1-1; D is ambiguous. This CDR3 is built from 13 residues. Trimming shortened V by 8 bases and J by 2 bases, and 12 bases separated the two germline ends. The V gene's germline CDR1 is WSHSY and CDR2 SAAADI. As DNA, the CDR3 is TGCGCCAGCGCGGTCAGAGCTAACACTGAAGCTTTCTTT. It encodes CASAVRANTEAFF.

The rearrangement joins TRBV20-1 to TRBJ2-4; no clear D. V shed 0 bases and J shed 15 bases, with 12 bases lying between them. The CDR3 sequence is 11 residues long. Germline V gives CDR1 DFQATT, CDR2 SNEGSKA (reference sequence). The CDR3 DNA is TGCAGTGCTAGAGATCGGCAAGTGCGGTACTTC. This sequence encodes CSARDRQVRYF.

The V call is TRBV6-2 or TRBV6-3, the J call TRBJ2-7; D may be TRBD1 (6 bases). Gene TRBJ2-5 matches the end of the DNA better, so the J call may be wrong. The CDR3 is 13 residues long. Germline V gives CDR1 MNHEY, CDR2 SVGEGT. CDR3 nucleotide sequence: TGTGCCAGCAGTTACTCGGGACATGAGACCCAGTACTTC. Amino acid sequence: CASSYSGHETQYF.

This sequence joins TRBV19 and TRBJ1-2; maybe TRBD1 (6 bases). CDR1 LNHDA and CDR2 SQIVND come from the germline V gene (reference sequence). Between the trimmed V and J ends, which lost 8 bases and 2 bases, there was a span of 18 bases. This CDR3 spans 15 amino acids. The CDR3 DNA is TGTGCCAGTCGAACGGACAGCCACCTAAACTATGGCTACACCTTC. This codes for CASRTDSHLNYGYTF.

The chain carries TRBV7-2 and TRBJ1-5; tentative D call: TRBD1 (5 bases). With 5 bases removed from V and 2 bases from J, the gap between germline ends came to 16 bases. The length of the CDR3 is 16 residues. Per germline, CDR1 SGHTA and CDR2 FQGNSA. CDR3 in DNA: TGTGCCAGCAGCATTCAGGGAGGGATTGGCAATCAGCCCCAGCATTTT. The encoded protein is CASSIQGGIGNQPQHF.

There are a few counts of this clonotype. The V and J genes are TRBV6-6 and TRBJ2-5, with D perhaps assigned TRBD1 or TRBD2 (6 bases each). The ends were cut back, 2 bases at V and 2 bases at J, with 15 bases in the middle. The CDR3 totals 16 residues. CDR1 is MNHNY, CDR2 SVGAGI, per germline (reference sequence). This CDR3 is CASSYGSGGGQETQYF. In DNA form, the CDR3 reads TGTGCCAGCAGTTACGGGTCAGGAGGGGGACAAGAGACCCAGTACTTC.

V usage is TRBV7-6 and J usage is TRBJ2-1; 7 nucleotides match TRBD2. Germline-derived CDR1 and CDR2 are SGHVS and FNYEAQ. The CDR3 totals 16 residues. V was pared by 2 bases and J by 9 bases, with 13 bases of the junction left unmatched. Here the CDR3 reads CASSLSAGSIRGEQFF. The CDR3 nucleotides are TGTGCCAGCAGCTTATCAGCGGGATCAATTCGGGGTGAGCAGTTCTTC.

In its sample, this clonotype was seen a few times. The rearrangement links TRBV21-1 to TRBJ1-2; the D call TRBD1 from the table was never checked on the DNA. TRBV21-1 is a documented pseudogene. The CDR3 covers 15 residues. The chain's CDR3 is CASSNVGRGYYGYTF. CDR3 bases: TGTGCCAGCAGCAATGTCGGCAGGGGATACTATGGCTACACCTTC.

The J gene is TRBJ1-2, the V gene TRBV4-3; the D gene is possibly TRBD1 (5 bases). V lost 1 base, J lost 2 bases, and 14 bases lay in between. Germline CDR1 LGHNA, CDR2 YSLEER. The CDR3 loop spans 16 amino acids. The CDR3 region is CASSQVGGVDNYGYTF. CDR3 DNA: TGCGCCAGCAGCCAAGTCGGGGGAGTCGACAACTATGGCTACACCTTC.

This clonotype was observed a few times. The rearrangement joins TRBV20-1 to TRBJ2-7; no reliable D call. The germline CDR1 and CDR2 sequences are DFQATT and SNEGSKA (reference sequence). This CDR3 contains 13 residues. Trimming removed 0 bases at V and 3 bases at J, with 9 bases between. CDR3 residues: CSAREGGNYEQYF. For the CDR3, the DNA is TGCAGTGCTAGAGAGGGCGGCAACTACGAGCAGTACTTC.

The V gene is TRBV4-1, the J gene TRBJ2-1; 7 positions match TRBD1. Germline lookup yields CDR1 MGHRA and CDR2 YSYEKL. V trimming: 1 base; J trimming: 3 bases; junction bases outside the gene matches: 3. The CDR3 has 15 amino acids. CDR3 nucleotide sequence: TGCGCCAGCAGCCAAGCGACAGGGTACTACAATGAGCAGTTCTTC. Protein product: CASSQATGYYNEQFF.

J is TRBJ2-5 and V is TRBV20-1; 8 nucleotides match TRBD1. The CDR3 is 14 residues long. J gave up 5 bases and V 6 bases, and 11 bases lay outside the gene matches. CDR1 DFQATT and CDR2 SNEGSKA come from the germline V gene (reference sequence). CDR3 bases: TGCAGTGCACCGGGCAGGGGGCTTGAGGAGACCCAGTACTTC. As protein: CSAPGRGLEETQYF.

The chain uses TRBV6-2 or TRBV6-3 and TRBJ2-7, with D maybe TRBD1 (6 bases). Germline V lookup: CDR1 MNHEY, CDR2 SVGEGT. V was cut by 5 bases and J by 6 bases, with 17 bases left in between. CDR3 length: 14 amino acids. The CDR3 coding sequence is TGTGCCAGCAGTGCCTCCGGGACACGGGGCGAGCAGTACTTC. It specifies CASSASGTRGEQYF.